This T cell receptor (beta chain) was observed in a study of human thymus T cells. From resections taken during corrective heart surgery, the thymus tissue was obtained. Healthy Finnish infants having corrective surgery for congenital heart defects served as donors. From germline, CDR1 is SQVTM and CDR2 ANQGSEA. J gave up 2 bases and V 6 bases, and 9 bases lay outside the gene matches. The CDR3 has 14 residues. Study-level results: Blood and thymic repertoires both appeared biased in V and J gene usage. Related research described strongly overlapping thymic repertoires in unrelated people.

This clone has only one observation. What it recognizes is unknown. The method was immunoSEQ multiplex PCR; TCRdb's version includes in-frame clones alone and lacks a portion of them. The table lists about 130,000 clones, around 94% of them singletons. Sequenced material: thymus tissue. This TCR was recovered from a boy less than two years old with a congenital heart defect but otherwise immunologically healthy. The rearrangement joins TRBV29-1 to TRBJ2-7; 8 nucleotides line up with TRBD2. The CDR3 reads CSVGGGRAPYEQYF. CDR3 DNA: TGCAGCGTCGGGGGGGGCAGGGCCCCCTACGAGCAGTACTTC.